This entry describes one TCR beta chain. Its antigen is as yet unknown. The CDR3 consists of 14 residues. V lost 3 bases, J lost 10 bases, and 18 bases lay in between. CDR1 is KGHSH and CDR2 is LQKENI in the germline V gene. The treatment: oral pan-JAK inhibitor, 5-10 mg twice daily. Extracted from the samples, RNA was reverse transcribed into cDNA to serve as the sequencing template. Assay used: immunoSEQ multiplex PCR; TCRdb lists only in-frame clones, some missing. The sample gives about 260,000 clones, 60% of which show up once; 0.75% to 0.95% is in the top ten. This sample stems from a study of CD8+ T cells in alopecia areata. Study-wide results and limits: Administration of tofacitinib significantly diminished scalp clonality and expanded CD8+ clones within the top 100. Under tofacitinib, numerous expanded lesional clonotypes remained detectable in scalp and blood.

The source is a human donor with alopecia areata. The starting material was CD4+ T cells sorted from blood, obtained around week 54, from a patient treated with tofacitinib. This chain joins TRBV18 and TRBJ1-1; D is perhaps TRBD1 (5 bases). As DNA, the CDR3 is TGTGCCAGCTCACCCTCTGGGGGTGTAGGACGAGCTTTCTTT. This sequence encodes CASSPSGGVGRAFF.